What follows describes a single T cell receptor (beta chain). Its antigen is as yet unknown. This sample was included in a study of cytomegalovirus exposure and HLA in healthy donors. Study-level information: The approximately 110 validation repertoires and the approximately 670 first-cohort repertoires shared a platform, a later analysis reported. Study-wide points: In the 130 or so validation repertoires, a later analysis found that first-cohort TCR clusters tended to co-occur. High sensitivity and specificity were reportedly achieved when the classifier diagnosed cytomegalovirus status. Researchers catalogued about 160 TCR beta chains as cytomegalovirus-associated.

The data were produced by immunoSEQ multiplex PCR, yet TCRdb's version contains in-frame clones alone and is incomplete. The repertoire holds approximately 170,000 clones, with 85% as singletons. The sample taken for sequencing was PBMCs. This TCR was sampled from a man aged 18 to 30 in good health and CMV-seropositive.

CDR3: CASSDAGELDYGYTF. The DNA for the CDR3 is TGTGCCAGCAGCGATGCGGGGGAATTGGACTATGGCTACACCTTC. The chain is built from TRBV28 and TRBJ1-2; a weak D match, TRBD1 (5 bases). The V end was cut by 6 bases, the J end by 3 bases, with 17 bases between. Germline V gene data show CDR1 as MDHEN and CDR2 as SYDVKM. The length of the CDR3 is 15 residues.